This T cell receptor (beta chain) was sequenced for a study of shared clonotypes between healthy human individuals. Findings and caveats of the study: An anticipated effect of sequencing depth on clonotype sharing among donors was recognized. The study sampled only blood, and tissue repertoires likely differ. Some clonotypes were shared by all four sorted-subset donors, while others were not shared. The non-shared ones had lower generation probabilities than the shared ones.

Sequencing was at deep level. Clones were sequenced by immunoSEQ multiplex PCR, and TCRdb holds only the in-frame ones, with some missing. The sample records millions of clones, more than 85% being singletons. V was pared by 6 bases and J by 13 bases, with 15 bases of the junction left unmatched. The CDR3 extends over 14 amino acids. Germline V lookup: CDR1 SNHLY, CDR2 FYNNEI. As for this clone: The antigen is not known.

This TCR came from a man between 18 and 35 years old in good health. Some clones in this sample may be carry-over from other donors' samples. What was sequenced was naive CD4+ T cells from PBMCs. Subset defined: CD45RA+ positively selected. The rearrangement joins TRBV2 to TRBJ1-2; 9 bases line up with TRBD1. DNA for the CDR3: TGTGCCAGCAGGACACTACAGGGGGCGCAAAAGGGCACCTTC. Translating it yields CASRTLQGAQKGTF. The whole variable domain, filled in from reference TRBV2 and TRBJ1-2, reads EPEVTQTPSHQVTQMGQEVILRCVPISNHLYFYWYRQILGQKVEFLVSFYNNEISEKSEIFDDQFSVERPDGSNFTLKIRSTKLEDSAMYFCASRTLQGAQKGTFGSGTRLTVV.